These 2 T cell receptor beta chains were sequenced from one sample in a study of OX40 agonist ivuxolimab in advanced cancers. Sequenced by immunoSEQ multiplex PCR; TCRdb stores in-frame clones only, minus some. The sample consists of 65,000 to 100,000 clones, around 84% of them appearing once. Sequencing used CD4+ or CD8+ T cells sorted from blood, obtained in a trial of the OX40 agonist ivuxolimab. The source of these receptors is an adult with an advanced solid tumor such as melanoma, head and neck, liver or kidney cancer.

This CDR3 is CASSGAGGGTGELFF. DNA of the CDR3: TGCGCCAGCAGTGGAGCGGGAGGAGGCACCGGGGAGCTGTTTTTT. The chain is built from TRBV10-2 and TRBJ2-2; 9 nucleotides match TRBD2. The CDR3 consists of 15 residues. The germline gives CDR1 WSHSY, CDR2 SAAADI. V lost 4 bases to trimming and J lost 4 bases; unmatched junction nucleotides: 4.

The chain employs TRBV15 and TRBJ1-4; D may be TRBD1 (6 bases). Germline loops: CDR1 LNHNV, CDR2 YYDKDF (reference sequence). Between the trimmed V and J ends, which lost 3 bases and 0 bases, there was a span of 23 bases. CDR3 length: 20 residues. As DNA, the CDR3 is TGTGCCACCAGCAGTGACCTCGGGGACACTTCATTTGCAACTAATGAAAAACTGTTTTTT. Residues: CATSSDLGDTSFATNEKLFF.